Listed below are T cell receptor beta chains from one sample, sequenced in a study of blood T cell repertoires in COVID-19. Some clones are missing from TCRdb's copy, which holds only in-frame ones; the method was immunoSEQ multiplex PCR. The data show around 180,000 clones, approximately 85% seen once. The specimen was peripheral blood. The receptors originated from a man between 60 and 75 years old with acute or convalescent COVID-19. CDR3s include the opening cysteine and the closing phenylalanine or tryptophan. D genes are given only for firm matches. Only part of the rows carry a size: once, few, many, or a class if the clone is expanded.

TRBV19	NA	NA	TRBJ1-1	CASRLYMNTEAFF	TGTGCCAGTAGGTTATACATGAACACTGAAGCTTTCTTT
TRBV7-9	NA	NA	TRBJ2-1	CASSLGPKDEQFF	TGTGCCAGCAGCTTGGGCCCGAAGGATGAGCAGTTCTTC
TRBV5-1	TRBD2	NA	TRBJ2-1	CASSLGLAGGPYNEQFF	TGCGCCAGCAGCTTGGGACTAGCGGGAGGGCCGTACAATGAGCAGTTCTTC
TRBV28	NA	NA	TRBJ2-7	CASSTQEPAYEQYF	TGTGCCAGCAGCACTCAGGAACCAGCCTACGAGCAGTACTTC
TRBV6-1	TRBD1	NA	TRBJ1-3	CASSVAGTGSGNTIYF	TGTGCCAGCAGTGTTGCCGGGACAGGCTCTGGAAACACCATATATTTT
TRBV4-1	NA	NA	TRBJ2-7	CASSVRDTLYEQYF	TGCGCCAGCAGCGTCCGGGACACCTTATACGAGCAGTACTTC
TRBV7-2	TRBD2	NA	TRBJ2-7	CASSPGTSGLEQYF	TGTGCCAGCAGTCCCGGGACTAGCGGGCTCGAGCAGTACTTC
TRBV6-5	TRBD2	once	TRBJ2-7	CASSYSQAGGPNEQYF	TGTGCCAGCAGTTACTCTCAAGCGGGAGGGCCTAACGAGCAGTACTTC
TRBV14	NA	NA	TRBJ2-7	CASSQARSSYEQYF	TGTGCCAGCAGCCAAGCACGGTCTTCCTACGAGCAGTACTTC
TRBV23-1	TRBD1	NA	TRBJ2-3	CASSQTPTGHATDTQYF	TGCGCCAGCAGTCAAACCCCGACAGGGCATGCCACAGATACGCAGTATTTT
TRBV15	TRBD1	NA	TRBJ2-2	CATSKDRGTGELFF	TGTGCCACCAGCAAAGACAGGGGCACCGGGGAGCTGTTTTTT
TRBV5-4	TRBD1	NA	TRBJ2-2	CASSPGQGLATGELFF	TGTGCCAGCAGCCCAGGACAGGGTCTGGCCACCGGGGAGCTGTTTTTT
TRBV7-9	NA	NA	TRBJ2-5	CASSPPFQETQYF	TGTGCCAGCAGCCCCCCCTTCCAAGAGACCCAGTACTTC
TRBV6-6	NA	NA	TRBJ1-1	CASMRQNTEAFF	TGTGCCAGCATGCGTCAGAACACTGAAGCTTTCTTT
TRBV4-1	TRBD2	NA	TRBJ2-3	CASSQELAGVDTQYF	TGCGCCAGCAGCCAAGAGCTAGCGGGAGTAGATACGCAGTATTTT
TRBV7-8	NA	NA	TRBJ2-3	CASSTRFISDTQYF	TGTGCCAGCAGTACTAGGTTTATATCAGATACGCAGTATTTT
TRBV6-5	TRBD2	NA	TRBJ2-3	CASSLAGVPTDTQYF	TGTGCCAGCAGTTTAGCGGGAGTCCCCACAGATACGCAGTATTTT
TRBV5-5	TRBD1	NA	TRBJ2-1	CASTTSTGNNEQFF	TGTGCCAGCACCACATCGACAGGGAACAATGAGCAGTTCTTC
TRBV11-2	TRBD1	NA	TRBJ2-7	CASTLGGSAYEQYF	TGTGCCAGTACCCTAGGGGGCTCGGCCTACGAGCAGTACTTC
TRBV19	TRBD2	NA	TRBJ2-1	CASSKRTSGTAEQFF	TGTGCCAGTAGTAAAAGGACTAGCGGGACAGCTGAGCAGTTCTTC
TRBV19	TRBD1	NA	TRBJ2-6	CASSLDRAGANVLTF	TGTGCCAGTAGTCTGGACAGGGCTGGGGCCAACGTCCTGACTTTC
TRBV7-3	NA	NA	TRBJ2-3	CASSLLGRTSTDTQYF	TGTGCCAGCAGCCTATTAGGTCGGACTAGCACAGATACGCAGTATTTT
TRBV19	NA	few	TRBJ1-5	CASSITVGEGNQPQHF	TGTGCCAGTAGTATTACGGTGGGAGAAGGCAATCAGCCCCAGCATTTT
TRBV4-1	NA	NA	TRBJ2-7	CASSQRLAVGVDEQYF	TGCGCCAGCAGCCAACGACTTGCGGTGGGAGTGGACGAGCAGTACTTC
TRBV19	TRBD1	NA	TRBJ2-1	CASSIRQGGSREQFF	TGTGCCAGTAGTATAAGACAGGGGGGGTCTCGGGAGCAGTTCTTC
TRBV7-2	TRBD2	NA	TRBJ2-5	CASSRKAGAETQYF	TGTGCCAGCAGCCGTAAAGCGGGAGCAGAGACCCAGTACTTC
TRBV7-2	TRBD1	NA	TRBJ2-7	CASSPYRTGGYEQYF	TGTGCCAGCAGCCCATATCGGACAGGGGGGTACGAGCAGTACTTC
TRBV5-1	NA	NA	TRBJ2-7	CASSTGSTGEQYF	TGCGCCAGCAGCACGGGGTCGACGGGGGAGCAGTACTTC
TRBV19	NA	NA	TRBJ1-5	CASRPGYSNQPQHF	TGTGCCAGTAGGCCGGGATATAGCAATCAGCCCCAGCATTTT
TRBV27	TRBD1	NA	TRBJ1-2	CASSLRGDGYTF	TGTGCCAGCAGCCTCAGGGGGGATGGCTACACCTTC
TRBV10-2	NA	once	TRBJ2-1	CASSTDNEQFF	TGCGCCAGCAGTACAGATAATGAGCAGTTCTTC
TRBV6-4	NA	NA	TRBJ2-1	CASRTGPRSSYNEQFF	TGTGCCAGCAGAACAGGGCCCCGTAGCTCCTACAATGAGCAGTTCTTC
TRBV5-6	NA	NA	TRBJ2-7	CASSPSSSLWQYF	TGTGCCAGCAGCCCCTCGTCCTCTTTGTGGCAGTACTTC
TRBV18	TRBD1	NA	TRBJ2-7	CASSPPGQASRDEQYF	TGTGCCAGCTCACCTCCGGGACAGGCGAGTAGGGACGAGCAGTACTTC
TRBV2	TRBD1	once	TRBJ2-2	CARDRPQGAAGELFF	TGTGCCAGGGACAGACCACAGGGGGCTGCCGGGGAGCTGTTTTTT
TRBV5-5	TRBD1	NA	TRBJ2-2	CASSPQGAPNTGELFF	TGTGCCAGCAGTCCCCAGGGGGCGCCGAACACCGGGGAGCTGTTTTTT
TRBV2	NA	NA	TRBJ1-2	CASSDSNYGYTF	TGTGCCAGCAGTGACAGTAACTATGGCTACACCTTC
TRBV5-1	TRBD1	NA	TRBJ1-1	CASSWDRDTEAFF	TGCGCCAGCAGCTGGGACAGGGACACTGAAGCTTTCTTT
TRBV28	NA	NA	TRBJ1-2	CASSLAGSLYGYTF	TGTGCCAGCAGTTTGGCAGGTTCGTTATATGGCTACACCTTC
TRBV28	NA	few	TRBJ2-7	CATHQTRTVYEQYF	TGTGCCACCCACCAAACCCGGACAGTCTACGAGCAGTACTTC
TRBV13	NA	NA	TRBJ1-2	CASRSEAYRYGYTF	TGTGCCAGCCGATCAGAAGCCTACAGATATGGCTACACCTTC
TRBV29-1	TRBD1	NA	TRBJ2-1	CSGNRGSYNEQFF	TGCAGCGGCAACAGGGGTTCCTACAATGAGCAGTTCTTC
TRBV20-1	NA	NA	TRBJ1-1	CSAGRDTEAFF	TGCAGTGCCGGGAGAGACACTGAAGCTTTCTTT
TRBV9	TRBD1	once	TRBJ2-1	CASSVDPVRGDREQFF	TGTGCCAGCAGCGTAGACCCGGTGAGAGGGGACAGGGAGCAGTTCTTC
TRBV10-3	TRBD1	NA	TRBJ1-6	CAISQTGGDNSPLHF	TGTGCCATCAGCCAGACAGGGGGGGATAATTCACCCCTCCACTTT
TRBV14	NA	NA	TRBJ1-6	CASSRVGGPLNSPLHF	TGTGCCAGCAGCCGGGTCGGAGGACCGCTCAATTCACCCCTCCACTTT
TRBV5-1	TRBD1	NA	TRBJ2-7	CASSNSGGVSTYEQYF	TGCGCCAGCAGCAACTCAGGGGGAGTCTCTACTTACGAGCAGTACTTC
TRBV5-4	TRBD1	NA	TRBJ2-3	CASRSFGTGDTDTQYF	TGTGCCAGCAGATCATTCGGGACAGGGGACACAGATACGCAGTATTTT
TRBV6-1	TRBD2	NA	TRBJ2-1	CASSEPGLAANNEQFF	TGTGCCAGCAGTGAACCGGGACTAGCGGCGAACAATGAGCAGTTCTTC
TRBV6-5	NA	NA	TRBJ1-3	CASSYTGPGNTIYF	TGTGCCAGCAGTTATACAGGGCCTGGAAACACCATATATTTT
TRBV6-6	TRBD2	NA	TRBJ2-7	CASTPSGSYEQYF	TGTGCCAGCACCCCTAGCGGCTCCTACGAGCAGTACTTC
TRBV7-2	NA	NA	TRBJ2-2	CASTPQNTGELFF	TGTGCCAGCACCCCACAGAACACCGGGGAGCTGTTTTTT
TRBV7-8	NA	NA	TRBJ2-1	CASSQHLGGEQFF	TGTGCCAGCAGTCAACACTTGGGCGGGGAGCAGTTCTTC